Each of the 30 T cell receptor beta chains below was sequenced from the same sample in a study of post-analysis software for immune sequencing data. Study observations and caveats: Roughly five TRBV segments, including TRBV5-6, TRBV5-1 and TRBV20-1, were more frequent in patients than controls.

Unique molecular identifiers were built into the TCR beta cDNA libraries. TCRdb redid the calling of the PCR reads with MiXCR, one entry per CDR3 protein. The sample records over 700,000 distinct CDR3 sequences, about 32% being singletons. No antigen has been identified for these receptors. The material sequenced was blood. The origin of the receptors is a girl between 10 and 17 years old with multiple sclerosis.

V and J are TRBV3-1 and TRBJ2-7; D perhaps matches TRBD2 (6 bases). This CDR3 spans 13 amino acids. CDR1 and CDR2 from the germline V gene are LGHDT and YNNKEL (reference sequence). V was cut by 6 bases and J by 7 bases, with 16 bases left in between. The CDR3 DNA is TGTGCCAGCAGGAGCTTTGCGGGACCTGAGCAGTACTTC. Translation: CASRSFAGPEQYF.

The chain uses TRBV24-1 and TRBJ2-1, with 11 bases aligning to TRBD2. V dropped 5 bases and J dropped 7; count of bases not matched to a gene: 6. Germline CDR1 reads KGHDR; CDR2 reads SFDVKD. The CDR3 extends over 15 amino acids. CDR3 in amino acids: CATSARGLAGNEQFF. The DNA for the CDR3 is TGTGCCACCAGTGCCCGAGGACTAGCGGGTAATGAGCAGTTCTTC.

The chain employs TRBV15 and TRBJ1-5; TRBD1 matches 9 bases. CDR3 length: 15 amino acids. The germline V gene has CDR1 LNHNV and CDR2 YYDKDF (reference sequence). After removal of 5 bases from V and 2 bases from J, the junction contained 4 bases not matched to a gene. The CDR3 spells CATSSRTGGNQPQHF. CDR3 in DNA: TGTGCCACCAGCTCCCGGACAGGGGGCAATCAGCCCCAGCATTTT.

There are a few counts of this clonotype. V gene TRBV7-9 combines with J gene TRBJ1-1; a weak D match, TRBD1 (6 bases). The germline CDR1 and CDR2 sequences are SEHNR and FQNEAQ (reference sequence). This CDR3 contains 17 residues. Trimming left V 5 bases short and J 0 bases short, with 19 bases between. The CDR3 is CASSQGYPTIMNTEAFF. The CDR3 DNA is TGTGCCAGCAGCCAGGGGTACCCGACGATCATGAACACTGAAGCTTTCTTT.

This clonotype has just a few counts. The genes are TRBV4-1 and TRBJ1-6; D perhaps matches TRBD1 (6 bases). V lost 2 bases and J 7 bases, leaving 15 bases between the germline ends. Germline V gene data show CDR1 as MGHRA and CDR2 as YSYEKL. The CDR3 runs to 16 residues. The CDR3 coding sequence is TGCGCCAGCAGCCAACCTAGGAGGGGGGAGAATTCACCCCTCCACTTT. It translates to CASSQPRRGENSPLHF.

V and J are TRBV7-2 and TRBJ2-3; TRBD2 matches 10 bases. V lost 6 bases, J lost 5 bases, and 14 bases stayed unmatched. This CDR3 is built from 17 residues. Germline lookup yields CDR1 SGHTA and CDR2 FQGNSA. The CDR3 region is CASRPWGLAGVVDTQYF. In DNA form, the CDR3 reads TGTGCCAGCAGGCCCTGGGGTCTAGCGGGGGTGGTAGATACGCAGTATTTT.

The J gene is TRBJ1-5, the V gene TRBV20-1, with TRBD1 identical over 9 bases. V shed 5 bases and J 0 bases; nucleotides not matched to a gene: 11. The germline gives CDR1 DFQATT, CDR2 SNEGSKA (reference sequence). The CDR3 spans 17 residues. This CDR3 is CSASDRGRVYSNQPQHF. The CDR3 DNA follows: TGCAGTGCTTCGGACAGGGGCCGCGTCTATAGCAATCAGCCCCAGCATTTT.

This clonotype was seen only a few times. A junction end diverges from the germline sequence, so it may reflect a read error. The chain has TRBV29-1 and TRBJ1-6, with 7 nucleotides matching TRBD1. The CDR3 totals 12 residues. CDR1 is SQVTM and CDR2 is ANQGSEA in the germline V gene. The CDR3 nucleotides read TGTAGCGCGGGACAGCCGAATTCACCCCTCCACTTT. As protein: CSAGQPNSPLHF. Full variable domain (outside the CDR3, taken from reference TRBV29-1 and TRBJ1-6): SAVISQKPSRDICQRGTSLTIQCQVDSQVTMMFWYRQQPGQSLTLIATANQGSEATYESGFVIDKFPISRPNLTFSTLTVSNMSPEDSSIYLCSAGQPNSPLHFGNGTRLTVT.

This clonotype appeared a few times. The CDR3 loop reads CASHSARGAVQETQYF. DNA for the CDR3: TGTGCCAGCCATTCCGCCCGAGGAGCGGTGCAAGAGACCCAGTACTTC. The chain combines TRBV7-9 with TRBJ2-5, with D maybe TRBD2 (5 bases). The V end was cut by 8 bases, the J end by 2 bases, with 21 bases between. CDR1 SEHNR and CDR2 FQNEAQ come from the germline V gene (reference sequence). This CDR3 contains 16 residues. The full variable domain, rest sourced from reference TRBV7-9 and TRBJ2-5, is DTGVSQNPRHKITKRGQNVTFRCDPISEHNRLYWYRQTLGQGPEFLTYFQNEAQLEKSRLLSDRFSAERPKGSFSTLEIQRTEQGDSAMYLCASHSARGAVQETQYFGPGTRLLVL.

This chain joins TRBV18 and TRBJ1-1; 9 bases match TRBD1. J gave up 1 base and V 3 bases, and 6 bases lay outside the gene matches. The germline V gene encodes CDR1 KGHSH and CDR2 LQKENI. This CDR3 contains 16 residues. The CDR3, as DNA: TGTGCCAGCTCACCCCGGCCGGGACAGGGGAACACTGAAGCTTTCTTT. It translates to CASSPRPGQGNTEAFF.

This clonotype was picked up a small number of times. The CDR3 protein is CASSSLNGQFF. The DNA of the CDR3 is TGTGCCAGCAGCTCCTTAAACGGGCAGTTCTTC. The chain combines TRBV7-2 with TRBJ2-1; the D is unclear. The CDR3 is 11 residues long. Germline lookup yields CDR1 SGHTA and CDR2 FQGNSA. The V gene lost 4 bases and the J gene lost 12 bases, with 10 bases spanning the gap.

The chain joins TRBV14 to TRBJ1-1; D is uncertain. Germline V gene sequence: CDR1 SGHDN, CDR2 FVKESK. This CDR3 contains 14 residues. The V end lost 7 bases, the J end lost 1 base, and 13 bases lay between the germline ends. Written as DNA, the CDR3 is TGTGCCAGCAAACCTGGGATGGGGAACACTGAAGCTTTCTTT. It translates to CASKPGMGNTEAFF.

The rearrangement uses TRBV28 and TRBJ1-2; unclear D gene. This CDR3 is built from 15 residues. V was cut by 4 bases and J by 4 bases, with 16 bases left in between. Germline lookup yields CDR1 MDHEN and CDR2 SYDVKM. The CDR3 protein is CASSYLQGYGYGYTF. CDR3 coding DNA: TGTGCCAGCAGTTACCTACAAGGGTACGGCTATGGCTACACCTTC.

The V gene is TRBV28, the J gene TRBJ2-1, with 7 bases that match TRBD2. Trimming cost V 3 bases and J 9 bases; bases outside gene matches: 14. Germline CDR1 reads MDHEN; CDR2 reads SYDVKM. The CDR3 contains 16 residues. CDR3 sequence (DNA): TGTGCCAGCAGTTTCTCCTTCGGCGGGAGTGTCGCTGAGCAGTTCTTC. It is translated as CASSFSFGGSVAEQFF.

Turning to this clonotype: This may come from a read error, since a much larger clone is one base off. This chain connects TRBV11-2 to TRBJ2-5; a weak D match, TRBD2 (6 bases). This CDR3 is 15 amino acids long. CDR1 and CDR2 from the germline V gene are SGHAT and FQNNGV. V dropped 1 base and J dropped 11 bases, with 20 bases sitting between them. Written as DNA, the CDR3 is TGTGCCAGCAGCTTAGGGGCGGGGCGGAACAATGAGCAGTACTTC. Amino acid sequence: CASSLGAGRNNEQYF.

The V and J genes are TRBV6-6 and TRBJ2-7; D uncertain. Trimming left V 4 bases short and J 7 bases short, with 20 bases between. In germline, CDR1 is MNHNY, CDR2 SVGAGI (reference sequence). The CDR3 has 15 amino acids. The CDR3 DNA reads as TGTGCCAGCAGTTCCTCGGGCCCTGCCTACAATGAGCAGTACTTC. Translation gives CASSSSGPAYNEQYF.

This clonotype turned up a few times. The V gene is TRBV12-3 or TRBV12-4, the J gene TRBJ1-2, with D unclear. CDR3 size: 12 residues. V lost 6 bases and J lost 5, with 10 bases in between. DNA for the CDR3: TGTGCCAGCAGCCGGGTGCGGTATGGCTACACCTTC. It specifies CASSRVRYGYTF.

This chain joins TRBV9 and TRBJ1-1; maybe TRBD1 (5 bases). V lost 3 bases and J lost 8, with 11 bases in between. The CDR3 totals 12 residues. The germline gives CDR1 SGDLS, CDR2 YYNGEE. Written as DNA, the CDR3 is TGTGCCAGCAGCGGGGGACGGGGAGAAGCTTTCTTT. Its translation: CASSGGRGEAFF.

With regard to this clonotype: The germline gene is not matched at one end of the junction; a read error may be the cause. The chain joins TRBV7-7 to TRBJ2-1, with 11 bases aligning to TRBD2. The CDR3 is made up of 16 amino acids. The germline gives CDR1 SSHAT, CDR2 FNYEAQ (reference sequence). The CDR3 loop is CASSERLAGGNNEQFF. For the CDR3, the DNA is TGTGCTAGCAGCGAACGGCTAGCGGGGGGAAACAATGAGCAGTTCTTC.

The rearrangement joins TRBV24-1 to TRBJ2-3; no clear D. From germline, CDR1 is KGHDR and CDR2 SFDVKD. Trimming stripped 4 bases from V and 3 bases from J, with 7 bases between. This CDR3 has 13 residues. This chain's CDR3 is CATSEDGTDTQYF. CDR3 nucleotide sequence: TGTGCCACCAGTGAAGACGGGACAGATACGCAGTATTTT.

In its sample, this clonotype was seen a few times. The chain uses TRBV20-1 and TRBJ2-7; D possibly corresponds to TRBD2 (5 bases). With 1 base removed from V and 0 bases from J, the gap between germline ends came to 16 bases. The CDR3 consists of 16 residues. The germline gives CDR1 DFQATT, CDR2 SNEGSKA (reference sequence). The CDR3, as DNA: TGCAGTGCTAGAGCATTCTCGGACTGGAGCTCCTACGAGCAGTACTTC. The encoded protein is CSARAFSDWSSYEQYF.

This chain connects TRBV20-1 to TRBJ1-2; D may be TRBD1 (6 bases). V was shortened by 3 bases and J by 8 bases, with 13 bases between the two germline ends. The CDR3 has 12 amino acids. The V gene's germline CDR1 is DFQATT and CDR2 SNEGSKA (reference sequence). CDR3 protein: CSARVQGQGYTF. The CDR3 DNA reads TGCAGTGCTAGGGTGCAGGGACAAGGCTACACCTTC.

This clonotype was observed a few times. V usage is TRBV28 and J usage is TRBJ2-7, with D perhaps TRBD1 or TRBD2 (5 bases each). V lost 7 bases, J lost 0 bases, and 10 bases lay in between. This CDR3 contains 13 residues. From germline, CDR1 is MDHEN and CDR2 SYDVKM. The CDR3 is CASNGAPSYEQYF. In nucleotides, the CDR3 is TGTGCCAGCAACGGGGCACCCTCCTACGAGCAGTACTTC.

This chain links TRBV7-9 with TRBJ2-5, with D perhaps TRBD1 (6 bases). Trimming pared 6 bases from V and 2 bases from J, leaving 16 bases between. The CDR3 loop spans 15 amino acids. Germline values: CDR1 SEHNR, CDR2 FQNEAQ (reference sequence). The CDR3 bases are TGTGCCAGCAGATCACTCCAGGACAGACAAGAGACCCAGTACTTC. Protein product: CASRSLQDRQETQYF.

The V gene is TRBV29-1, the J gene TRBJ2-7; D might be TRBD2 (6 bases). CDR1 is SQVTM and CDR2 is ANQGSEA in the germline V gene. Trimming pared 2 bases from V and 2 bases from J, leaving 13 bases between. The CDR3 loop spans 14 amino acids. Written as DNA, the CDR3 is TGCAGCGTTGAATTGCGGGACTCAGCCTACGAGCAGTACTTC. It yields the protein CSVELRDSAYEQYF.

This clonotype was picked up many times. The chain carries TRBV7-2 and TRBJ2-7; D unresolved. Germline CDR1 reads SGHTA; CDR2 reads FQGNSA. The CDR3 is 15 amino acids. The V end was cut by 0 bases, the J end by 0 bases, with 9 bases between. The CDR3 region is CASSLAGGSSYEQYF. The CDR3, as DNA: TGTGCCAGCAGCTTAGCCGGCGGAAGCTCCTACGAGCAGTACTTC.

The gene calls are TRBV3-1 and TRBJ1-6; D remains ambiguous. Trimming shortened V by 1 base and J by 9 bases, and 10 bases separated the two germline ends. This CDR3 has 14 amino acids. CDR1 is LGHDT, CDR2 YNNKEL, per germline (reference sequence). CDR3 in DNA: TGTGCCAGCAGCCAAGGCGGCAGGTCTTCACCCCTCCACTTT. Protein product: CASSQGGRSSPLHF.

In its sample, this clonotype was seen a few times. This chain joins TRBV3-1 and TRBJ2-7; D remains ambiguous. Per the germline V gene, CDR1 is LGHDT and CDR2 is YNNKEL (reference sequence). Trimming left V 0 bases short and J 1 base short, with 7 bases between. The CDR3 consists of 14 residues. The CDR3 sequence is CASSQDRISYEQYF. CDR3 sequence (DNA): TGTGCCAGCAGCCAAGATCGGATATCCTACGAGCAGTACTTC.

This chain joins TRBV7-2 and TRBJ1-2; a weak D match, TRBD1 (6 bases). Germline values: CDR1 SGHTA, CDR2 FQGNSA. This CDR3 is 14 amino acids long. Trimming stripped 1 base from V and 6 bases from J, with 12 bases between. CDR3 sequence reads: CASSLVGGSDGYTF. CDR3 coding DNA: TGTGCCAGCAGCTTAGTCGGGGGCTCTGATGGCTACACCTTC.

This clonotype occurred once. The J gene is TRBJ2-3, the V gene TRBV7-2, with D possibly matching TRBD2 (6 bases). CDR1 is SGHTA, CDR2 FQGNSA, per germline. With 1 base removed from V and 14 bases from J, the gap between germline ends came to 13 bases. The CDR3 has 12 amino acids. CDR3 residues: CASSLGRGKLYF. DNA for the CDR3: TGTGCCAGCAGCTTAGGTCGGGGGAAACTGTATTTT.